This T cell receptor beta chain appears in the sequencing data of a study of cytomegalovirus exposure and HLA in healthy donors. This PCR relied on a set of 60 Vbeta primers and 13 Jbeta primers. The method was immunoSEQ multiplex PCR; TCRdb's version includes in-frame clones alone and lacks a portion of them. The data contain under 200,000 clones, 82% of them singletons. Material: PBMCs. The TCR was taken from a girl aged 2 to 10 in good health and CMV-seropositive.

In DNA form, the CDR3 reads TGTGCCAGCAGTCTTATCCCTAGAGCTCCAGGGAGGGGCAATCAGCCCCAGCATTTT. Its protein is CASSLIPRAPGRGNQPQHF. The V gene is TRBV28, the J gene TRBJ1-5; possible D gene TRBD1, 5 bases. This CDR3 contains 19 residues. Per germline, CDR1 MDHEN and CDR2 SYDVKM. V was trimmed by 5 bases and J by 2 bases, leaving 25 bases between them.